This TCR beta chain was sequenced during a study of cytomegalovirus exposure and HLA in healthy donors. Germline CDR1 is SGHTA and CDR2 is FQGTGA. CDR3 length: 16 residues. The germline V and J ends were trimmed by 0 bases and 0 bases, with 11 bases remaining between them. Vbeta (60) and Jbeta (13) primers were used in the PCR. Generated by immunoSEQ multiplex PCR, the TCRdb table keeps only in-frame clones and is missing some. The profile covers over 200,000 clones, with about four fifths appearing a single time and around 5.4% taken by the ten largest. The source material was PBMCs. The chain carries TRBV7-3 and TRBJ1-1; D call uncertain. The source of this sequence is a woman in her 40s in good health and CMV-seropositive. The CDR3 DNA reads as TGTGCCAGCAGCTTAACGGAACTAACTCTGAACACTGAAGCTTTCTTT. As protein: CASSLTELTLNTEAFF.